One sample yielded the 18 T cell receptor beta chains listed below, sequenced in a study of T cells after posttransplantation cyclophosphamide (dated by TCRdb to about 2016). Library creation used the immunoSEQ multiplex PCR assay. TCRdb retrieved this table from immuneACCESS and kept in-frame rearrangements only. Not all clones are present; in checked studies, unresolved V genes account for under half, and no reason is known for the remainder. Within this sample are over 10,000 clones, with 81% of them counted one time only. The ten largest clonotypes hold about 4% of the sample. A control cohort of 11 patients who had been given myeloablative marrow transplants with methotrexate plus a calcineurin inhibitor was sampled 1 year after transplant. The starting material was PBMCs, obtained about 350 days after allogeneic stem cell transplant with calcineurin inhibitor and methotrexate. The receptors stem from a male patient aged 25-45 years who received an allogeneic stem cell transplant from an unrelated donor, was CMV-positive, and had acute GVHD only. After a transplant, the donor of the graft may account for some T cells.

The CDR3: CASADRADEQYF. The CDR3 DNA reads TGTGCCAGCGCCGACAGGGCGGATGAGCAGTACTTC. J is TRBJ2-7 and V is TRBV2; 7 bases fit TRBD1. After removal of 8 bases from V and 7 bases from J, the junction contained 8 bases not matched to a gene. CDR1 SNHLY and CDR2 FYNNEI come from the germline V gene. CDR3 length equals 12 residues.

V gene TRBV18 combines with J gene TRBJ1-1; D is unclear. The V gene's germline CDR1 is KGHSH and CDR2 LQKENI. The CDR3 has 14 residues. Between the trimmed V and J ends, which lost 5 bases and 3 bases, there was a span of 13 bases. CDR3 in amino acids: CASSVGLSDTEAFF. DNA of the CDR3: TGTGCCAGCTCAGTGGGCCTGTCGGACACTGAAGCTTTCTTT.

The chain has TRBV29-1 and TRBJ1-2; possibly TRBD1 for D (5 bases). Looked up from germline, CDR1 is SQVTM and CDR2 is ANQGSEA. V was pared by 5 bases and J by 1 base, with 8 bases between. There are 12 residues in the CDR3. As DNA, the CDR3 is TGCAGCGTTCGTCAGGGTAACTATGGCTACACCTTC. Its translation is CSVRQGNYGYTF.

The rearrangement links TRBV18 to TRBJ1-1; D unresolved. Looked up from germline, CDR1 is KGHSH and CDR2 is LQKENI. The germline V and J ends were trimmed by 0 bases and 12 bases, with 11 bases remaining between them. The CDR3 runs to 12 residues. CDR3 loop: CASSPPLGETFF. CDR3 DNA: TGTGCCAGCTCACCACCGCTAGGAGAGACTTTCTTT.

This chain links TRBV10-3 with TRBJ2-3; D gene ambiguous. Trimming removed 8 bases from V and 2 bases from J, with 8 bases in between. Germline V lookup: CDR1 ENHRY, CDR2 SYGVKD. The CDR3 spans 12 residues. This chain's CDR3 is CAIVGNTDTQYF. The CDR3 DNA reads as TGTGCCATCGTCGGTAACACAGATACGCAGTATTTT.

The V gene is TRBV2, the J gene TRBJ2-7, with a possible D match to TRBD2 (6 bases). Trimming took 0 bases from V and 2 from J, leaving 14 bases between them. The germline CDR1 and CDR2 sequences are SNHLY and FYNNEI. The CDR3 has 16 residues. The CDR3 DNA reads TGTGCCAGCAGTGAAGCCAGCGGGCTTGACACCTACGAGCAGTACTTC. This sequence encodes CASSEASGLDTYEQYF.

The chain employs TRBV10-3 and TRBJ1-4, with D maybe TRBD1 (6 bases). CDR1 and CDR2 (germline): ENHRY, SYGVKD. Trimming removed 5 bases at V and 8 bases at J, with 9 bases between. The CDR3 sequence is 12 residues long. CDR3 nucleotide sequence: TGTGCCATCAGTTCGACAGGAGAAAAACTGTTTTTT. This sequence encodes CAISSTGEKLFF.

The chain couples TRBV5-6 to TRBJ2-5; D remains unclear. The J call may be faulty, since TRBJ2-7 better matches the DNA end. This CDR3 spans 15 amino acids. Looked up from germline, CDR1 is SGHDT and CDR2 is YYEEEE. The CDR3 sequence: CASSLGIVYSAEQYF. The CDR3 region has the DNA TGTGCCAGCAGCTTGGGAATCGTCTACAGTGCCGAGCAGTACTTC.

The gene calls are TRBV5-5 and TRBJ1-5; D is perhaps TRBD1 (5 bases). Germline CDR1 is SGHKS and CDR2 is YYEKEE (reference sequence). The CDR3 is 13 residues long. V gave up 3 bases and J gave up 4 bases, with 8 bases separating them. The CDR3 sequence: CASSWQGNQPQHF. The CDR3 DNA reads TGTGCCAGCAGCTGGCAGGGTAATCAGCCCCAGCATTTT.

This clone was seen a handful of times. The V and J genes are TRBV5-4 and TRBJ2-7; D gene ambiguous. V shed 3 bases and J shed 2 bases, with 9 bases lying between them. The CDR3 consists of 13 residues. CDR1 is SGHNT and CDR2 is YYREEE in the germline V gene (reference sequence). DNA of the CDR3: TGTGCCAGCAGCTCCGCGGTCCCCTACGAGCAGTACTTC. The encoded protein is CASSSAVPYEQYF.

The V and J genes are TRBV29-1 and TRBJ1-2, with TRBD1 matching over 8 bases. CDR3 length: 12 amino acids. Germline values: CDR1 SQVTM, CDR2 ANQGSEA. The ends lost 8 bases at V and 2 bases at J; junction bases unmatched: 4. The CDR3 nucleotides read TGCAGCTCCAGGGGGCCAAACTATGGCTACACCTTC. This translates into CSSRGPNYGYTF.

The V and J genes are TRBV30 and TRBJ2-5; 7 bases are shared with TRBD1. This CDR3 has 15 residues. CDR1 and CDR2 from the germline V gene are GTSNPN and SVGIG (reference sequence). With V trimmed by 3 bases and J by 2 bases, 9 bases remained unmatched. The CDR3 reads CAWSGPGTVQETQYF. CDR3 nucleotide sequence: TGTGCCTGGAGCGGTCCCGGGACAGTACAAGAGACCCAGTACTTC.

The chain recombines TRBV27 with TRBJ2-2; weak D call: TRBD1 (6 bases). The CDR3 has 16 residues. Per germline, CDR1 MNHEY and CDR2 SMNVEV (reference sequence). V lost 1 base, J lost 5 bases, and 14 bases lay in between. CDR3 sequence: CASSLLGLRGTGELFF. The CDR3 coding sequence is TGTGCCAGCAGTTTATTGGGGCTTAGGGGGACCGGGGAGCTGTTTTTT.

The chain couples TRBV28 to TRBJ1-2, with D possibly being TRBD1 (5 bases). The germline V gene encodes CDR1 MDHEN and CDR2 SYDVKM. CDR3 size: 12 residues. Trimming stripped 8 bases from V and 2 bases from J, with 9 bases between. The CDR3 nucleotides read TGTGCCAGCTCAAACAGGAACTATGGCTACACCTTC. Its protein product is CASSNRNYGYTF.

Comment on this clone: The conserved phenylalanine or tryptophan normally closing the CDR3 is absent here, so this likely arose from a read error. The chain combines TRBV5-1 with TRBJ2-7; 10 nucleotides agree with TRBD2. CDR3 length: 15 amino acids. The ends lost 4 bases at V and 2 bases at J; junction bases unmatched: 6. The germline V gene has CDR1 SGHRS and CDR2 YFSETQ. CDR3 sequence reads: CASSPLAGDPYEQYL. CDR3 sequence (DNA): TGCGCCAGCAGCCCTCTAGCGGGAGACCCCTACGAGCAGTACCTC.

The chain uses TRBV30 and TRBJ2-5; no definite D call. This CDR3 region has 12 residues. V was clipped by 3 bases and J by 2 bases, with 7 bases between them. Germline V gene sequence: CDR1 GTSNPN, CDR2 SVGIG (reference sequence). The CDR3 DNA reads TGTGCCTGGAGCACAGCTCAAGAGACCCAGTACTTC. Translating it yields CAWSTAQETQYF.

V gene TRBV7-3 combines with J gene TRBJ2-3; the match to TRBD2 covers 8 bases. The J segment lost 3 bases and the V segment lost 3 bases, leaving 2 bases of the junction unmatched. The CDR3 is 14 amino acids. The germline V gene encodes CDR1 SGHTA and CDR2 FQGTGA. CDR3 sequence reads: CASSLAGGTDTQYF. The CDR3 DNA sequence: TGTGCCAGCAGCTTGGCGGGGGGTACAGATACGCAGTATTTT.

This chain uses TRBV10-3 with TRBJ2-7, with TRBD2 matching over 8 bases. The ends lost 3 bases at V and 2 bases at J; junction bases unmatched: 6. The germline V gene encodes CDR1 ENHRY and CDR2 SYGVKD. The CDR3 is 15 residues long. CDR3 sequence (DNA): TGTGCCATCAGTGACAGCGGGGGCACCGCCTACGAGCAGTACTTC. It translates to CAISDSGGTAYEQYF.